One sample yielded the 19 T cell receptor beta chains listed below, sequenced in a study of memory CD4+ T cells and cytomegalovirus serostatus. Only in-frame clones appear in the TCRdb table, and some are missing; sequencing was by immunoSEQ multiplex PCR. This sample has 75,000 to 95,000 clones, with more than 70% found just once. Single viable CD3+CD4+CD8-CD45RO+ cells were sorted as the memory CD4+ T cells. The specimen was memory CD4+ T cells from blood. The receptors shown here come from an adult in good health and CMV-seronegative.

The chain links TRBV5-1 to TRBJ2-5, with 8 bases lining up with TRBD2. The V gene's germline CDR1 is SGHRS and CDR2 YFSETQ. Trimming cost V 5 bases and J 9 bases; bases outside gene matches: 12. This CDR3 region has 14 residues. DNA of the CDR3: TGCGCCAGCAGGCATCGGGATAGCGGGGCGGCCCAGTACTTC. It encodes CASRHRDSGAAQYF.

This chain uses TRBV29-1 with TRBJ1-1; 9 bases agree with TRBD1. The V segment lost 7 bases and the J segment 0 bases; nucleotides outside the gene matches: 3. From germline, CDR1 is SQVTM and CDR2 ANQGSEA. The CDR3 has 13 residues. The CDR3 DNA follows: TGCAGCGCCGGACAGGGGATGAACACTGAAGCTTTCTTT. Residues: CSAGQGMNTEAFF.

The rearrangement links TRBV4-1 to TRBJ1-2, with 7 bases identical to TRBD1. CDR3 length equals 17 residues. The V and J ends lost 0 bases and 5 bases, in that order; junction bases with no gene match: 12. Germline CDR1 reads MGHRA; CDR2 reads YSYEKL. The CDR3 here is CASSQDPRGTVGYGYTF. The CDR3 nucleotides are TGCGCCAGCAGCCAAGATCCCAGGGGGACGGTTGGGTATGGCTACACCTTC.

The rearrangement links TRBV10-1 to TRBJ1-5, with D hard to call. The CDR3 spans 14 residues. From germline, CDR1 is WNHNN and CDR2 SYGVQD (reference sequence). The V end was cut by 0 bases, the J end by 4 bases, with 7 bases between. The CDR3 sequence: CASSESGSNQPQHF. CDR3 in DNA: TGCGCCAGCAGTGAGTCCGGTTCTAATCAGCCCCAGCATTTT.

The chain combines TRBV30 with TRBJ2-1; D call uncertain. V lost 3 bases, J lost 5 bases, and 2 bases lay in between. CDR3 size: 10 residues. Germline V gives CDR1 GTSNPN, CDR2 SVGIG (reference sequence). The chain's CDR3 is CAWSNNEQFF. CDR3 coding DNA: TGTGCCTGGAGCAACAATGAGCAGTTCTTC.

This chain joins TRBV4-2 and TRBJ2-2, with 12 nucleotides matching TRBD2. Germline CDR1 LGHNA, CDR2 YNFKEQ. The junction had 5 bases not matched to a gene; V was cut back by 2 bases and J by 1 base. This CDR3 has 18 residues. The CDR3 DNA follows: TGTGCCAGCAGCCAAACCGGACTAGCGGGGATGAACACCGGGGAGCTGTTTTTT. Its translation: CASSQTGLAGMNTGELFF.

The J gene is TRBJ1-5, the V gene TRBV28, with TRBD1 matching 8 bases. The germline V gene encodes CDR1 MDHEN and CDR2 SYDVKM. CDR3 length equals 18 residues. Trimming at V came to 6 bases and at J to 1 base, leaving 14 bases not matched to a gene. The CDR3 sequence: CASRSHGQGTLSNQPQHF. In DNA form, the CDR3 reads TGTGCCAGCAGGTCGCACGGACAGGGAACACTCAGCAATCAGCCCCAGCATTTT.

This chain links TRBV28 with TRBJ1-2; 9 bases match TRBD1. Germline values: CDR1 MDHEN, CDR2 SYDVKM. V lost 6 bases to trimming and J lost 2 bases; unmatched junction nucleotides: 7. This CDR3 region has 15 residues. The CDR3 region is CASSLRDRENYGYTF. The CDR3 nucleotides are TGTGCCAGCAGCCTCCGGGACAGGGAAAACTATGGCTACACCTTC.

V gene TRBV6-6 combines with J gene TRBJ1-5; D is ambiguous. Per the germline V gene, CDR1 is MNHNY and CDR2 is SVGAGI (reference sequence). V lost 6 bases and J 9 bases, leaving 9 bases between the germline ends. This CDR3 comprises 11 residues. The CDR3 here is CASSEVGPQHF. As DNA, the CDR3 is TGTGCCAGCAGCGAGGTCGGGCCCCAGCATTTT.

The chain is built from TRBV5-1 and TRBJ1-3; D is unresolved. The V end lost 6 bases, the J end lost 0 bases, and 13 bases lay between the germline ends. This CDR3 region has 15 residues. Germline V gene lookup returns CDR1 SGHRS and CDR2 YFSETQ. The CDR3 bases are TGCGCCAGCACCCGCGAAGGGATCTCTGGAAACACCATATATTTT. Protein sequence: CASTREGISGNTIYF.

CDR3 in amino acids: CASSQLSGELFF. In DNA form, the CDR3 reads TGTGCCAGCAGTCAGCTAAGCGGGGAGCTGTTTTTT. J is TRBJ2-2 and V is TRBV28; no definite D call. The CDR3 covers 12 residues. The V and J ends lost 5 bases and 7 bases respectively, with 8 bases between them. CDR1 is MDHEN and CDR2 is SYDVKM in the germline V gene.

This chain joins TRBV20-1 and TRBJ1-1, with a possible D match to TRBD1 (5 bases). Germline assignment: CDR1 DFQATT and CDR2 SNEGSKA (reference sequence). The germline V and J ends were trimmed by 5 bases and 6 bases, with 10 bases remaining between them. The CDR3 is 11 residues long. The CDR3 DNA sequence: TGCAGTGCTCAGGGCCGGGCTGAAGCTTTCTTT. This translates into CSAQGRAEAFF.

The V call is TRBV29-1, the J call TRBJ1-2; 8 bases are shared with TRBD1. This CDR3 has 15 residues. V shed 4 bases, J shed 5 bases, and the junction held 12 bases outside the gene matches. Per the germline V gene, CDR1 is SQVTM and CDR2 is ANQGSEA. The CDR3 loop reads CSVAPGTGYSYGYTF. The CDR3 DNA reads TGCAGCGTTGCCCCCGGGACAGGTTATTCATATGGCTACACCTTC.

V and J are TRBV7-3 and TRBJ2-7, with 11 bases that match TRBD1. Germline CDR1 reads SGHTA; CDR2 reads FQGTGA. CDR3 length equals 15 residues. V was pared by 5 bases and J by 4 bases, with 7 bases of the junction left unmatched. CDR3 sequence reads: CASSAPDRGLYEQYF. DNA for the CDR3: TGTGCCAGCAGCGCGCCGGACAGGGGGCTTTACGAGCAGTACTTC.

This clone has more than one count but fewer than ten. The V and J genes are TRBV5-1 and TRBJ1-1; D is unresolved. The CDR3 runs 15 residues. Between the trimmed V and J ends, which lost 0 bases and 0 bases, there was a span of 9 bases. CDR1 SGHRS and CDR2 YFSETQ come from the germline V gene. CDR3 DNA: TGCGCCAGCAGCTTGGCTTCAAATCTGAACACTGAAGCTTTCTTT. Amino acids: CASSLASNLNTEAFF.

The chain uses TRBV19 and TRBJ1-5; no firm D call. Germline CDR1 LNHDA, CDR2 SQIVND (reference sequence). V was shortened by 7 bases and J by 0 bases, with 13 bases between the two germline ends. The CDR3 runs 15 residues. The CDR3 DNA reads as TGTGCCAGTACCCTGGGGAGGGATAGCAATCAGCCCCAGCATTTT. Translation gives CASTLGRDSNQPQHF.

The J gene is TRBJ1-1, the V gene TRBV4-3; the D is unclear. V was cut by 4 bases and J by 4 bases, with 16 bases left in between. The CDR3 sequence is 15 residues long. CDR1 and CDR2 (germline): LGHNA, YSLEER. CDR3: CASSPNAIGGTEAFF. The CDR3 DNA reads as TGCGCCAGCAGCCCAAACGCCATAGGCGGCACTGAAGCTTTCTTT.

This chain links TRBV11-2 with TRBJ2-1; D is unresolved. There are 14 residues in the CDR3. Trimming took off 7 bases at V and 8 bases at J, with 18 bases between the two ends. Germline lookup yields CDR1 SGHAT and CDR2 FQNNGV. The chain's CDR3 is CASKGIGRWDEQFF. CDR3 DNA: TGTGCCAGCAAAGGTATAGGGCGTTGGGATGAGCAGTTCTTC.

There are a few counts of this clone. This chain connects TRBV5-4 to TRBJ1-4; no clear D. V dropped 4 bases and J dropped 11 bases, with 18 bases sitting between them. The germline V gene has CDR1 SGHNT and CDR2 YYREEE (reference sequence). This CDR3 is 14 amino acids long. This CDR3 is CASSPDQTSSKLFF. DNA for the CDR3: TGTGCCAGCAGCCCTGACCAAACCTCCAGTAAACTGTTTTTT.